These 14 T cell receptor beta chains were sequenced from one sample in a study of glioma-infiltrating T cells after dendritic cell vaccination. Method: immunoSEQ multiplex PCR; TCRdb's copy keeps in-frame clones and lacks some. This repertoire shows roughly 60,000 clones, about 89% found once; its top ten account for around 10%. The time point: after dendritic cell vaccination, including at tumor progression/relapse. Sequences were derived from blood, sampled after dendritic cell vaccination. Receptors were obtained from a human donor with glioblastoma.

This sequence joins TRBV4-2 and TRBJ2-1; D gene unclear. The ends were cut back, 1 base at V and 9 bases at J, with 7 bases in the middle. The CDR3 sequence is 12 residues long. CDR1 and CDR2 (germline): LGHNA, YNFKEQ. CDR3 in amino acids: CASSQVNVEQFF. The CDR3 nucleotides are TGTGCCAGCAGCCAAGTAAATGTTGAGCAGTTCTTC.

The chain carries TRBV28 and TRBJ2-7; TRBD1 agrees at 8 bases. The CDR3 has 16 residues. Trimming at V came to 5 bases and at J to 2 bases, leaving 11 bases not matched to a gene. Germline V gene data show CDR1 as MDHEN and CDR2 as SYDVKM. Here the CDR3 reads CASSTQGQGIPYEQYF. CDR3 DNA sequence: TGTGCCAGCAGTACACAAGGACAGGGAATCCCCTACGAGCAGTACTTC.

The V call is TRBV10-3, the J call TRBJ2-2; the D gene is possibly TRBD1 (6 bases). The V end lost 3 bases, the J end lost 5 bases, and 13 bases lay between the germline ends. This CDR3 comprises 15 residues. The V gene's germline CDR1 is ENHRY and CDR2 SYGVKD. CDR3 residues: CAISDPGEVTGELFF. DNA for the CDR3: TGTGCCATCAGTGACCCAGGGGAAGTGACCGGGGAGCTGTTTTTT.

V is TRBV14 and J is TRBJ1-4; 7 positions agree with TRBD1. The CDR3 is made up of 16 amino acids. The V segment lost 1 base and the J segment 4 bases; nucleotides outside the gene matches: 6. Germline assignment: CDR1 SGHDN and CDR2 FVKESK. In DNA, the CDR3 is TGTGCCAGCAGCCAAGTAGGCCGGGACAGTAATGAAAAACTGTTTTTT. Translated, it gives CASSQVGRDSNEKLFF. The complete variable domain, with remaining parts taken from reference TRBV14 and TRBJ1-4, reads EAGVTQFPSHSVIEKGQTVTLRCDPISGHDNLYWYRRVMGKEIKFLLHFVKESKQDESGMPNNRFLAERTGGTYSTLKVQPAELEDSGVYFCASSQVGRDSNEKLFFGSGTQLSVL.

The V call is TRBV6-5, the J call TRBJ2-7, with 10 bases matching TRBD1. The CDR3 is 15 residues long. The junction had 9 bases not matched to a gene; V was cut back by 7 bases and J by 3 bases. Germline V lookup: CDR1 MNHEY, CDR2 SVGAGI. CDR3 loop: CASTSKRDRGYEQYF. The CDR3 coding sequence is TGTGCCAGCACCTCAAAACGGGACAGGGGCTACGAGCAGTACTTC.

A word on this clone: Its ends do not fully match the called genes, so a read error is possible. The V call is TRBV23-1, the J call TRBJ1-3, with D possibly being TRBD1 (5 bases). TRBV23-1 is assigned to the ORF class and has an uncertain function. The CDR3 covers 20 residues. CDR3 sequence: CASSQSRGIRGPWGGSTIYF. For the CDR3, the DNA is TGCGCCAGCAGTCAATCGCGGGGAATCCGGGGCCCCTGGGGGGGAAGCACCATATATTTT.

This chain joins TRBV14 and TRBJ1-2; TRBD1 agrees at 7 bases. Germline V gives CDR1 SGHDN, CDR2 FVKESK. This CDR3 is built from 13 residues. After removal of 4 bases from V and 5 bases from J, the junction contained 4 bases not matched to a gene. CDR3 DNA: TGTGCCAGCAGCCCCTTGACAGGGTATGGCTACACCTTC. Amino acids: CASSPLTGYGYTF.

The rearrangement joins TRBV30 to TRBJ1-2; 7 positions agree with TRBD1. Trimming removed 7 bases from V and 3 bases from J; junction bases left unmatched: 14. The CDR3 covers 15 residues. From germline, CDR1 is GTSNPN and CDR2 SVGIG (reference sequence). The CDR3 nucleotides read TGTGCCTCTCATAGGCTTACAGGGGCTTACTATGGCTACACCTTC. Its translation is CASHRLTGAYYGYTF.

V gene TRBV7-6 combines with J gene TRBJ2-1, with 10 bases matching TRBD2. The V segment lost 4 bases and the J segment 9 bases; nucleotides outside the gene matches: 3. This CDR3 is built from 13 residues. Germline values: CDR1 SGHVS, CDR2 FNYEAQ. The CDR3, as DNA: TGTGCCAGCAGCTCTAGCGGGAGCAGTGAGCAGTTCTTC. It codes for CASSSSGSSEQFF.

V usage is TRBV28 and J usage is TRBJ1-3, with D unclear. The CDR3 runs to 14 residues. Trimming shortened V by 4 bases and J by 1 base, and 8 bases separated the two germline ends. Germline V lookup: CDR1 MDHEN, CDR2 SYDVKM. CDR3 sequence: CASSSPVSGNTIYF. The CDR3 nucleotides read TGTGCCAGCAGTTCTCCAGTATCTGGAAACACCATATATTTT.

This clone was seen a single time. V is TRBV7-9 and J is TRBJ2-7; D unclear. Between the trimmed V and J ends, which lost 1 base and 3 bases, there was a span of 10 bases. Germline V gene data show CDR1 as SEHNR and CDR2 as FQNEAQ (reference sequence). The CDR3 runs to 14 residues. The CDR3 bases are TGTGCCAGCAGCTTAGGAAACGCAGGCTACGAGCAGTACTTC. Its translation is CASSLGNAGYEQYF.

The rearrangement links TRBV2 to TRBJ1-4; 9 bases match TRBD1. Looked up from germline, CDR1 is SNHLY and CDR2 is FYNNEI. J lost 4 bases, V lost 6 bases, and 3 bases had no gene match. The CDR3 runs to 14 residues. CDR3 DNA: TGTGCCAGCAGCTACAGGGGGCTTAATGAAAAACTGTTTTTT. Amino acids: CASSYRGLNEKLFF.

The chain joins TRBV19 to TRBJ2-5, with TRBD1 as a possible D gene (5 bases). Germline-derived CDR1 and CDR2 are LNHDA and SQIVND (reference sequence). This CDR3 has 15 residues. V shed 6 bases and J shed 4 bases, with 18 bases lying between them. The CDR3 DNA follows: TGTGCCAGTAGCCTTCAAGGGGCCCAGCGAGAGACCCAGTACTTC. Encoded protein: CASSLQGAQRETQYF.

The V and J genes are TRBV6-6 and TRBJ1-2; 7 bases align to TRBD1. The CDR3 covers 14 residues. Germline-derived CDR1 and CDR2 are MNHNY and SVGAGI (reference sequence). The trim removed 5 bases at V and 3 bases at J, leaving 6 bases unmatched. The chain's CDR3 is CASSLRQGYYGYTF. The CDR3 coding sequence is TGTGCCAGCAGTCTCCGACAGGGATACTATGGCTACACCTTC.